This T cell receptor beta chain appears in the sequencing data of a study of chemoradiotherapy in HPV16-positive cancers. Background on the study: Candidate HPV-specific T-cell clones and common TCR motifs came from functional assays in two HPV16-positive patients.

From germline, CDR1 is SGHDN and CDR2 FVKESK. V was shortened by 2 bases and J by 4 bases, with 17 bases between the two germline ends. This CDR3 region has 16 residues. Produced via immunoSEQ multiplex PCR; TCRdb's table is partial and in-frame only. The sample holds about 8,100 clones, less than 75% seen once. General observations from the study: Candidate HPV-specific clones and E7-related TCR motifs grew in tumor during treatment.

With regard to this clone: Its target is unknown.

Repeated repertoire sampling spanned the course of chemoradiotherapy. The sample was collected from a patient who underwent chemoradiotherapy. This TCR came from a human donor with HPV-associated anogenital cancer. The chain couples TRBV14 to TRBJ1-1, with unresolved D. The CDR3 sequence is CASSQTAGLISTEAFF. CDR3 bases: TGTGCCAGCAGCCAAACCGCCGGGCTAATTAGCACTGAAGCTTTCTTT.